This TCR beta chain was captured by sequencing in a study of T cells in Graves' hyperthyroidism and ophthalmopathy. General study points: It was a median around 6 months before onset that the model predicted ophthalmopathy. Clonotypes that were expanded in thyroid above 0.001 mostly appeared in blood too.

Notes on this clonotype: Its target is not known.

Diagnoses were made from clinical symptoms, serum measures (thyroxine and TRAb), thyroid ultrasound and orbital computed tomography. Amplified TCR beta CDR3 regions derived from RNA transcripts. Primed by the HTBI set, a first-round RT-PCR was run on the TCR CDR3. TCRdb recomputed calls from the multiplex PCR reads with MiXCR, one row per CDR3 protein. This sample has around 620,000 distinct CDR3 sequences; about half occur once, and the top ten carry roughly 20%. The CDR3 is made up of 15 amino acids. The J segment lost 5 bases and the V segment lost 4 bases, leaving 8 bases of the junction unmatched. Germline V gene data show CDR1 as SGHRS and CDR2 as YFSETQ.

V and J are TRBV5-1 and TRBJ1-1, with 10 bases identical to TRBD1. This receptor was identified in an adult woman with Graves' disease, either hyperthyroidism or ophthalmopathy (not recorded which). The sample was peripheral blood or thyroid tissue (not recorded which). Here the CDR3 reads CASSTGQGWATEAFF. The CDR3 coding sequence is TGCGCCAGCAGCACGGGACAGGGGTGGGCGACTGAAGCTTTCTTT. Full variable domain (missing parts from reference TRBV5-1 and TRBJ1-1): KAGVTQTPRYLIKTRGQQVTLSCSPISGHRSVSWYQQTPGQGLQFLFEYFSETQRNKGNFPGRFSGRQFSNSRSEMNVSTLELGDSALYLCASSTGQGWATEAFFGQGTRLTVV.